Here is one TCR beta chain with its context. Its antigen remains unidentified. One entry per CDR3 protein, called by TCRdb with MiXCR from the 5' RACE reads. In the table there are under 250,000 distinct CDR3 sequences, 30% to 35% of which are singletons. This entry belongs to a study of CD8 T cells in ankylosing spondylitis. CDR1 SGHAT and CDR2 FQDESV come from the germline V gene (reference sequence). The CDR3 sequence is 13 residues long. Trimming removed 2 bases at V and 0 bases at J, with 4 bases between. Notes on the study in general: Enrichment of disease-linked clones was reportedly significant in matched ankylosing spondylitis synovial fluid.

This clonotype was obtained from a male donor with ankylosing spondylitis or in good health (not recorded which). This chain joins TRBV11-1 and TRBJ2-5; D not certain. Sequences were obtained from blood, either unsorted or a sorted T cell fraction (not recorded which). CDR3 loop: CASSLFHQETQYF. CDR3 DNA sequence: TGTGCCAGCAGCTTATTCCACCAAGAGACCCAGTACTTC.